This T cell receptor (beta chain) is from a study of beta chain features in type 1 diabetes. The length of the CDR3 is 16 residues. CDR1 is SGHTA, CDR2 FQGNSA, per germline. The germline V and J ends were trimmed by 5 bases and 6 bases, with 21 bases remaining between them. The study reverse transcribed the entire isolated RNA, so it sequenced expressed TCRB transcripts. Sequencing was performed with immunoSEQ multiplex PCR; in TCRdb, only in-frame clones are kept and a portion is missing. The sample carries over 300,000 clones, less than 10% recorded once. This clone was counted a few times. The receptor was isolated from a woman between 18 and 29 years old in good health. The sequencing input was central memory CD4+ T cells from blood. The rearrangement joins TRBV7-2 to TRBJ2-3; maybe TRBD1 (6 bases). The CDR3 region is CASSPFPSSRGDTQYF. Here the CDR3 DNA reads TGTGCCAGCAGCCCGTTTCCTAGTAGTAGGGGGGATACGCAGTATTTT.